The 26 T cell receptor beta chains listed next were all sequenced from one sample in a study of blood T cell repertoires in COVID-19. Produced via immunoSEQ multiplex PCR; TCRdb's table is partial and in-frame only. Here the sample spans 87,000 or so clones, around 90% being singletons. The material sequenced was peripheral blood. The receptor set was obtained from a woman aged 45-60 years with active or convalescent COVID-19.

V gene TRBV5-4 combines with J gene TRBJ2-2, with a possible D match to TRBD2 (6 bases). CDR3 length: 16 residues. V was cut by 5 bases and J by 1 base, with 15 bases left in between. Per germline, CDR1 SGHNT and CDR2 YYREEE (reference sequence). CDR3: CASSLRTGLNTGELFF. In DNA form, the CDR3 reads TGTGCCAGCAGTTTACGGACGGGACTGAACACCGGGGAGCTGTTTTTT.

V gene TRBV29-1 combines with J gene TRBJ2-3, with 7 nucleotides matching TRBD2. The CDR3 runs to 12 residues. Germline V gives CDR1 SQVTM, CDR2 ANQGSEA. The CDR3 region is CGSAGGTDTQYF. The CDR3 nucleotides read TGCGGATCCGCGGGGGGCACAGATACGCAGTATTTT.

The CDR3 region has the DNA TGTGCCAGCAGTTTACTTGGAAACACCATATATTTT. It encodes CASSLLGNTIYF. The J gene is TRBJ1-3, the V gene TRBV12-3 or TRBV12-4; no clear D gene. With 2 bases removed from V and 3 bases from J, the gap between germline ends came to 2 bases. This CDR3 has 12 amino acids.

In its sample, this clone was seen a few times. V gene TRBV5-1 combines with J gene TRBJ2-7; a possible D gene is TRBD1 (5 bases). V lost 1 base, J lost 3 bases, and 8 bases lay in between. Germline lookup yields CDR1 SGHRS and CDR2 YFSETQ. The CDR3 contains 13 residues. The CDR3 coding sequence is TGCGCCAGCAGCTTGCGGCAGGGCTACGAGCAGTACTTC. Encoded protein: CASSLRQGYEQYF.

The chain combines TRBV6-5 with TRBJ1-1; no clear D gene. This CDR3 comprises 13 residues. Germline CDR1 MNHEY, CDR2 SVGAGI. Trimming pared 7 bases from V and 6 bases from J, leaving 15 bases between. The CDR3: CASIQNGGAEAFF. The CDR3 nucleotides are TGTGCCAGCATCCAGAACGGAGGTGCTGAAGCTTTCTTT.

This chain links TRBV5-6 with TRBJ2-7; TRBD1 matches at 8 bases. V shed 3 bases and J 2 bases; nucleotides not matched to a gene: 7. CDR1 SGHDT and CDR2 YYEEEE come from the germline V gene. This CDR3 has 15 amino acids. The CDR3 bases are TGTGCCAGCAGCTATACACAGGGGGTTCCCTACGAGCAGTACTTC. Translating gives CASSYTQGVPYEQYF.

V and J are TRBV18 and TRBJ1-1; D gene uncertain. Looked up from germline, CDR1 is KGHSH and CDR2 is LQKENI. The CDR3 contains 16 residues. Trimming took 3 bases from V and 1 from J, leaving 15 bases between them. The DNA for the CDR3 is TGTGCCAGCTCACCTCAGGTATCAGGTAGGAACACTGAAGCTTTCTTT. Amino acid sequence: CASSPQVSGRNTEAFF.

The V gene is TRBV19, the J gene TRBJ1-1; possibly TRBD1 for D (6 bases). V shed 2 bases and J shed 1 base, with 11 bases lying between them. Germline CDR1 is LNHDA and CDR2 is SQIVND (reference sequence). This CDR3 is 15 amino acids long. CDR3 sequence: CASSITGTPNTEAFF. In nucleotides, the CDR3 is TGTGCCAGTAGTATAACCGGGACACCGAACACTGAAGCTTTCTTT.

CDR3 bases: TGTGCCAGCAGTCGCGGACGGGGAAGAACAGATACGCAGTATTTT. This gives the protein CASSRGRGRTDTQYF. This rearrangement joins TRBV6-5 to TRBJ2-3, with a weak D call TRBD2 (5 bases). CDR3 length: 15 residues. Trimming cost V 5 bases and J 3 bases, with 15 bases left between them. Looked up from germline, CDR1 is MNHEY and CDR2 is SVGAGI.

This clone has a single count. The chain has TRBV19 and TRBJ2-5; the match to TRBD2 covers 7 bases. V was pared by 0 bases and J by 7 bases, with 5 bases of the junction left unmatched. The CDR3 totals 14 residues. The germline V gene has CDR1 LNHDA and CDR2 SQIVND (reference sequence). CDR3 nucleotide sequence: TGTGCCAGTAGTATAGAGGGGAAGCGGGGGACCCAGTACTTC. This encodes CASSIEGKRGTQYF.

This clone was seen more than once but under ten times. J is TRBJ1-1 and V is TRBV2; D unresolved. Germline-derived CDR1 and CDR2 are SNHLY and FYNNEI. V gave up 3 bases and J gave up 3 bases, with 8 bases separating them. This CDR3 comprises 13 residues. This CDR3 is CASSERRYTEAFF. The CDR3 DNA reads TGTGCCAGCAGTGAGAGGAGGTACACTGAAGCTTTCTTT.

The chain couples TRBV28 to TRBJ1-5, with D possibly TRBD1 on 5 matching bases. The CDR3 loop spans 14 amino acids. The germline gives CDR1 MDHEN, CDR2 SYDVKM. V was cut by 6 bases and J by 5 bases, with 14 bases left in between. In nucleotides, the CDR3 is TGTGCCAGCAGACCCCCCGGGGGGGATCAGCCCCAGCATTTT. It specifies CASRPPGGDQPQHF.

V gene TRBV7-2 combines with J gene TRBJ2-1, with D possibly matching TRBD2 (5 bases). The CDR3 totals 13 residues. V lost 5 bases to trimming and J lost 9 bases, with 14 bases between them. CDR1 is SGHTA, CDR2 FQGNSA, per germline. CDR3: CASSPRVAGEQFF. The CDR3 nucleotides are TGTGCCAGCAGCCCCCGGGTCGCGGGTGAGCAGTTCTTC.

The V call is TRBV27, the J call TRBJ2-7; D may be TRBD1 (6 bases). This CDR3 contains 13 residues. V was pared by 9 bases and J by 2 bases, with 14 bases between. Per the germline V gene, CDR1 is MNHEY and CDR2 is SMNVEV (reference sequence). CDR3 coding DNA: TGTGCCAGTGGCCAGGGGATCACCTACGAGCAGTACTTC. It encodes CASGQGITYEQYF.

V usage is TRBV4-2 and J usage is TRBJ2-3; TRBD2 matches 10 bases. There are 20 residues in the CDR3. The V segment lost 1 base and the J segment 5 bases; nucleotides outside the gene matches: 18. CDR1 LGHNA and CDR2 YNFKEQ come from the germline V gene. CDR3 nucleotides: TGTGCCAGCAGCCAAGCTAGCCTTTACGATCCTACTAGCGGGGAAGATACGCAGTATTTT. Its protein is CASSQASLYDPTSGEDTQYF.

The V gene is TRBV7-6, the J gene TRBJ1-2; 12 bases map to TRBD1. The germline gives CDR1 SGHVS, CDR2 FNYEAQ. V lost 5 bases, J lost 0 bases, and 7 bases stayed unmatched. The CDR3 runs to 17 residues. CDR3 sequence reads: CASSPGDRGLANYGYTF. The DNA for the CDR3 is TGTGCCAGCAGCCCAGGGGACAGGGGGCTAGCTAACTATGGCTACACCTTC.

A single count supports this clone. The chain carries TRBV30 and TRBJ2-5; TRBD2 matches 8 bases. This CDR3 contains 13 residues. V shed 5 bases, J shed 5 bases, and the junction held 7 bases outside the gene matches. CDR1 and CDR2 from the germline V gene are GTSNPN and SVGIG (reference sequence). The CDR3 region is CAWGGGLGETQYF. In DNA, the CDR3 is TGTGCCTGGGGCGGGGGGTTAGGTGAGACCCAGTACTTC.

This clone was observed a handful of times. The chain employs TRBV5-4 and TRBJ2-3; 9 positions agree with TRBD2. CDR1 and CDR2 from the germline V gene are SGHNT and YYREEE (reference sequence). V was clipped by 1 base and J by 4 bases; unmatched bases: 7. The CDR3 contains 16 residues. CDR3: CASSLTGGGGSDTQYF. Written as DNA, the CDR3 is TGTGCCAGCAGCTTGACGGGCGGGGGGGGTTCAGATACGCAGTATTTT.

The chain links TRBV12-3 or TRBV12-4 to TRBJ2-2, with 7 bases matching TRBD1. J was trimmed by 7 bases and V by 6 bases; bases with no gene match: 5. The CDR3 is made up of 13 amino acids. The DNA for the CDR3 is TGTGCCAGCAGACCTACAGGGGACGGGGAGCTGTTTTTT. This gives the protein CASRPTGDGELFF.

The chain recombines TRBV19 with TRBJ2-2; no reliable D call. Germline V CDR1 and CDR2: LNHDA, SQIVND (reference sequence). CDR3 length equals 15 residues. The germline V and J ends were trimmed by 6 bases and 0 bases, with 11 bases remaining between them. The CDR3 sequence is CASSRYPTNTGELFF. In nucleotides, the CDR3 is TGTGCCAGTAGCCGATATCCTACGAACACCGGGGAGCTGTTTTTT.

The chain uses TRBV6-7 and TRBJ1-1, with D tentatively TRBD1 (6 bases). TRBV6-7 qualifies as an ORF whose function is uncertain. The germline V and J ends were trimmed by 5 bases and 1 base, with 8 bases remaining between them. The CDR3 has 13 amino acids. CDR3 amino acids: CASSGGQNTEAFF. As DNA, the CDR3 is TGTGCCAGCAGTGGGGGACAGAACACTGAAGCTTTCTTT.

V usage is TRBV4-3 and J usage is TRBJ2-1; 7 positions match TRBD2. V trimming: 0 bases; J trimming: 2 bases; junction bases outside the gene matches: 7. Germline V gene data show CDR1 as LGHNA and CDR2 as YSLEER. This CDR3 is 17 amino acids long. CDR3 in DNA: TGCGCCAGCAGCCAAGATGGGAGGGGTATGGCCTACAATGAGCAGTTCTTC. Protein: CASSQDGRGMAYNEQFF.

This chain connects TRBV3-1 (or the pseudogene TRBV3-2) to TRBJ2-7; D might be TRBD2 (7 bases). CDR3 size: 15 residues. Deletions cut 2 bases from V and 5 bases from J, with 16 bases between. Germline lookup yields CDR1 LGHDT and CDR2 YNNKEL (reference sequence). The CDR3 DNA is TGTGCCAGCAGCCAAAGGGGCGGGGGCAACAACGAGCAGTACTTC. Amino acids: CASSQRGGGNNEQYF.

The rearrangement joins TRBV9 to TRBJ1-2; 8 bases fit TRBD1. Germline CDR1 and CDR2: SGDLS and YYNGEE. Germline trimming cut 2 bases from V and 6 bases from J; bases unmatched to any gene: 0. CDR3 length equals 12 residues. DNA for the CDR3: TGTGCCAGCAGCGTGACAGGGGATGGCTACACCTTC. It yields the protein CASSVTGDGYTF.

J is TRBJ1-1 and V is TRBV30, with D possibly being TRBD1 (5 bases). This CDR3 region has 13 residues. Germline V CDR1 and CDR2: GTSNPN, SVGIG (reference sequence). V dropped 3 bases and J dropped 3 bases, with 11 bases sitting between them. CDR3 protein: CAWSPGGYTEAFF. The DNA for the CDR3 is TGTGCCTGGAGCCCGGGGGGGTACACTGAAGCTTTCTTT.

CDR3 region: CASSQDTGGVTDTQYF. The CDR3 region has the DNA TGCGCCAGCAGCCAAGATACAGGGGGGGTGACAGATACGCAGTATTTT. The rearrangement links TRBV4-3 to TRBJ2-3; possibly TRBD1 for D (8 bases). The length of the CDR3 is 16 residues. V was shortened by 0 bases and J by 3 bases, with 13 bases between the two germline ends. CDR1 LGHNA and CDR2 YSLEER come from the germline V gene.